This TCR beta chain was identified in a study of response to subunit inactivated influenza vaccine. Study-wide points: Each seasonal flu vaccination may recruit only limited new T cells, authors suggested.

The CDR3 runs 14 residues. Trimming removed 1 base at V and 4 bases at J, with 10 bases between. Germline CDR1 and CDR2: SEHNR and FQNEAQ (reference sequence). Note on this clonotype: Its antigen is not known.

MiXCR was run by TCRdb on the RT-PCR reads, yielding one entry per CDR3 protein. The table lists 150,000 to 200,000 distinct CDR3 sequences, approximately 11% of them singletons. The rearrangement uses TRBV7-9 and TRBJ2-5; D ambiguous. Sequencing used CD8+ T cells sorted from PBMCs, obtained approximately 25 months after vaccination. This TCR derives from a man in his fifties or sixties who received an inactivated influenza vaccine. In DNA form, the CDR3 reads TGTGCCAGCAGCTTAGTGGGCTGGCGAGAGACCCAGTACTTC. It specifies CASSLVGWRETQYF. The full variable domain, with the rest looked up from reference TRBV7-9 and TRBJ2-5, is DTGVSQNPRHKITKRGQNVTFRCDPISEHNRLYWYRQTLGQGPEFLTYFQNEAQLEKSRLLSDRFSAERPKGSFSTLEIQRTEQGDSAMYLCASSLVGWRETQYFGPGTRLLVL.